The subject of this entry is one T cell receptor (beta chain). The table came from immunoSEQ multiplex PCR; TCRdb's copy has only in-frame clones and leaves some out. The sample lists roughly 94,000 clones; 85% to 95% were seen once. The time point was: cycle 4 day 1 (C4D1), after five to seven weeks of nivolumab. Every patient relapsed after autologous stem cell transplantation, and brentuximab vedotin exposure varied. The data were taken from a study of PD-1 blockade in classical Hodgkin lymphoma. The source is a human donor with classical Hodgkin lymphoma. The input for sequencing was peripheral blood mononuclear cells (PBMCs), taken before the fourth cycle of nivolumab.

The CDR3 DNA follows: TGTGCCAGCGGGGCACTAGCGGGAGCCACAGATACGCAGTATTTT. This encodes CASGALAGATDTQYF. The chain is built from TRBV7-9 and TRBJ2-3, with 11 positions matching TRBD2. V lost 8 bases and J lost 2; bases outside the gene matches: 6. The CDR3 extends over 15 amino acids. From germline, CDR1 is SEHNR and CDR2 FQNEAQ (reference sequence).